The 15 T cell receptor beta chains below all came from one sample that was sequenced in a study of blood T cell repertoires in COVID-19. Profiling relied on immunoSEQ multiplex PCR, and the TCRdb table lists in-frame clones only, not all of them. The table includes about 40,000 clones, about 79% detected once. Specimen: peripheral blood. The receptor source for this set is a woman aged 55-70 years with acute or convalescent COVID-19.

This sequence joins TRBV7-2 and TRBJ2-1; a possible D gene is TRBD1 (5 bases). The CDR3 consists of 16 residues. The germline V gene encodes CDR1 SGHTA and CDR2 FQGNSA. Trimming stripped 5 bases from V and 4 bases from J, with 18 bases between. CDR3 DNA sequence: TGTGCCAGCAGCCTCGACAGTACTTCCGCGTACAATGAGCAGTTCTTC. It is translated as CASSLDSTSAYNEQFF. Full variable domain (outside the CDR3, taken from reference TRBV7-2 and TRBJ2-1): GAGVSQSPSNKVTEKGKDVELRCDPISGHTALYWYRQSLGQGLEFLIYFQGNSAPDKSGLPSDRFSAERTGGSVSTLTIQRTQQEDSAVYLCASSLDSTSAYNEQFFGPGTRLTVL.

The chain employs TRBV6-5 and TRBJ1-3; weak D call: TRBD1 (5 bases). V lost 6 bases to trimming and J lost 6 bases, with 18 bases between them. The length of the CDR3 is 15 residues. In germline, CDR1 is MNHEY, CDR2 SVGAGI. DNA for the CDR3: TGTGCCAGCAGACCCGACAGACGGTATACAAACACCATATATTTT. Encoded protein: CASRPDRRYTNTIYF.

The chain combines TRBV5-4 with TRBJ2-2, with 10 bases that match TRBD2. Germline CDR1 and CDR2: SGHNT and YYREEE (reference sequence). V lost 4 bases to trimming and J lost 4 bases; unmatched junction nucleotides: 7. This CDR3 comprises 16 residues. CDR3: CASSLAGVRGTGELFF. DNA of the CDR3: TGTGCCAGCAGCCTAGCGGGAGTGAGGGGCACCGGGGAGCTGTTTTTT.

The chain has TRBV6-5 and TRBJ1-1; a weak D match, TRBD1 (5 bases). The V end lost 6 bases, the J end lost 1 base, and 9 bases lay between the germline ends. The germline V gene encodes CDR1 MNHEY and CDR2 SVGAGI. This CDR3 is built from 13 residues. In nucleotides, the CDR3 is TGTGCCAGCAGACAGGATCCGAACACTGAAGCTTTCTTT. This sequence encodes CASRQDPNTEAFF.

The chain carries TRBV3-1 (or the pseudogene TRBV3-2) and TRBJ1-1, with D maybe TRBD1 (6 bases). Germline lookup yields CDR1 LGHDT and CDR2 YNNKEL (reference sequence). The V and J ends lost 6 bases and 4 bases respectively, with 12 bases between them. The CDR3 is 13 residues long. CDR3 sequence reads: CASSTTGSTEAFF. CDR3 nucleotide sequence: TGTGCCAGCAGTACCACAGGGAGCACTGAAGCTTTCTTT.

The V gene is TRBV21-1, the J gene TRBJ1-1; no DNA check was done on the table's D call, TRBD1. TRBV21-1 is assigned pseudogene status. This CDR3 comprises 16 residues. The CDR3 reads CASPPRRQTPLTEAFF. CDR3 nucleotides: TGTGCCAGCCCCCCAAGGAGACAGACCCCCTTGACTGAAGCTTTCTTT.

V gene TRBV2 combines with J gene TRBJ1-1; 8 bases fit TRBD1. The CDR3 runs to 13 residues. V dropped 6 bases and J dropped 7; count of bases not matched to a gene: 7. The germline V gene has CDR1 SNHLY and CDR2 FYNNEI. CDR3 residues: CASRRTGKIEAFF. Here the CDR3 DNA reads TGTGCCAGCAGACGGACAGGGAAGATTGAAGCTTTCTTT.

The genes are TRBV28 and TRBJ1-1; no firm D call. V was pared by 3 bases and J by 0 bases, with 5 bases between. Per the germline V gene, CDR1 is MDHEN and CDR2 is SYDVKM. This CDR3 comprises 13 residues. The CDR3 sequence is CASSFSVNTEAFF. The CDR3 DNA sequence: TGTGCCAGCAGTTTTTCGGTGAACACTGAAGCTTTCTTT.

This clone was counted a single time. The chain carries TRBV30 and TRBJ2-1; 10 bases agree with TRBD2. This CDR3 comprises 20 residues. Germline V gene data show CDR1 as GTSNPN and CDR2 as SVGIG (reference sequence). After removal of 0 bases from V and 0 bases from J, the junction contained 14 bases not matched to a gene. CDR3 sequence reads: CAWSVLGLAGAISSYNEQFF. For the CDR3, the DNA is TGTGCCTGGAGTGTACTTGGGCTAGCGGGGGCCATTAGCTCCTACAATGAGCAGTTCTTC.

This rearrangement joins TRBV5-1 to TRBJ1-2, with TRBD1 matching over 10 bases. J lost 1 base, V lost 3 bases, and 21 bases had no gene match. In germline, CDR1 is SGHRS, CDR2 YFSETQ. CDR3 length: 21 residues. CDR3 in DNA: TGCGCCAGCAGCTCCTATCCGGGACAGGGGATGAAAAGTTACCTTAACTATGGCTACACCTTC. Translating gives CASSSYPGQGMKSYLNYGYTF. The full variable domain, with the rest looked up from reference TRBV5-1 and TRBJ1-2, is KAGVTQTPRYLIKTRGQQVTLSCSPISGHRSVSWYQQTPGQGLQFLFEYFSETQRNKGNFPGRFSGRQFSNSRSEMNVSTLELGDSALYLCASSSYPGQGMKSYLNYGYTFGSGTRLTVV.

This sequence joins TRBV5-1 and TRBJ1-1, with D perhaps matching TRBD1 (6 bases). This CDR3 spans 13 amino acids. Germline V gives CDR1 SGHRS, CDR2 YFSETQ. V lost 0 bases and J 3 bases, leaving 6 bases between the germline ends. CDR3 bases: TGCGCCAGCAGCTTGGGGGGGCACACTGAAGCTTTCTTT. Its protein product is CASSLGGHTEAFF.

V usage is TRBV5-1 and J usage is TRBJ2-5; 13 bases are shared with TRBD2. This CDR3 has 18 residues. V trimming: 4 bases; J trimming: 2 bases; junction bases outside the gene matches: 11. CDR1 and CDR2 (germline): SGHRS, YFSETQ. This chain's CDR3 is CASSQTSGRLEGQETQYF. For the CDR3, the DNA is TGCGCCAGCAGCCAGACTAGCGGGAGGCTGGAGGGGCAAGAGACCCAGTACTTC.

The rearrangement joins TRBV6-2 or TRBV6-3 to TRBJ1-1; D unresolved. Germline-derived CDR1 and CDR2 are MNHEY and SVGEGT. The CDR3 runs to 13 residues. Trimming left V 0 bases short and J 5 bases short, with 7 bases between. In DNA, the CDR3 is TGTGCCAGCAGTTACTCGGCGGGAACTGAAGCTTTCTTT. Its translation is CASSYSAGTEAFF.

The CDR3: CASSLSAQNEQFF. CDR3 bases: TGTGCCAGCAGCTTATCCGCCCAGAATGAGCAGTTCTTC. V usage is TRBV7-9 and J usage is TRBJ2-1; no clear D gene. The CDR3 extends over 13 amino acids. Between the trimmed V and J ends, which lost 2 bases and 7 bases, there was a span of 9 bases. Germline V gene data show CDR1 as SEHNR and CDR2 as FQNEAQ (reference sequence).

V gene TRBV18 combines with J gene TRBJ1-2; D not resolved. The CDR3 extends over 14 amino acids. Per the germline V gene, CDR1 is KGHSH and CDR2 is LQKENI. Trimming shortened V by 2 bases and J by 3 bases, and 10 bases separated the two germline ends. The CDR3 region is CASSPRGIDYGYTF. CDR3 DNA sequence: TGTGCCAGCTCACCAAGAGGTATTGACTATGGCTACACCTTC.